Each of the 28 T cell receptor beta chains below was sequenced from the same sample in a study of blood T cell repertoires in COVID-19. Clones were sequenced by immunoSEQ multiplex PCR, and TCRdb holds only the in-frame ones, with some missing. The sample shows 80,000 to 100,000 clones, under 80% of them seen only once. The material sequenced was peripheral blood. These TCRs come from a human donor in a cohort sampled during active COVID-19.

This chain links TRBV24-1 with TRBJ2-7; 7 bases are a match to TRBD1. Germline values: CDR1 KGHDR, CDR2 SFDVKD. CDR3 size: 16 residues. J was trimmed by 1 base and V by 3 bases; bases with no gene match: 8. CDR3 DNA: TGTGCCACCAGTGATGACTCAGGGGGTACGTCCTACGAGCAGTACTTC. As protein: CATSDDSGGTSYEQYF.

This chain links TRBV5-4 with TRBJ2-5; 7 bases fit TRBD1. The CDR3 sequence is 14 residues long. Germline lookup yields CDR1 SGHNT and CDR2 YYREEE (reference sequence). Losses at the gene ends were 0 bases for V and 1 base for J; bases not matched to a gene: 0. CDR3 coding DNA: TGTGCCAGCAGCTTGGAGGGGGCCCAAGAGACCCAGTACTTC. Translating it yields CASSLEGAQETQYF.

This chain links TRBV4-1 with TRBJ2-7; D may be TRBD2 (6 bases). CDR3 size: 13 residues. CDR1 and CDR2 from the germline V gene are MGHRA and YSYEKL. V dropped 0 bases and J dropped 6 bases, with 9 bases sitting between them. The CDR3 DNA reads TGCGCCAGCAGCCAAGAATCAGCGGGCGAGCAGTACGTC. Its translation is CASSQESAGEQYV.

The CDR3 DNA is TGTGCCAGCAGCTTCCTCAGTCAAGAGACCCAGTACTTC. Translating it yields CASSFLSQETQYF. The V and J genes are TRBV5-4 and TRBJ2-5; D remains ambiguous. CDR3 length: 13 residues. Germline CDR1 reads SGHNT; CDR2 reads YYREEE (reference sequence). Between the trimmed V and J ends, which lost 2 bases and 2 bases, there was a span of 7 bases.

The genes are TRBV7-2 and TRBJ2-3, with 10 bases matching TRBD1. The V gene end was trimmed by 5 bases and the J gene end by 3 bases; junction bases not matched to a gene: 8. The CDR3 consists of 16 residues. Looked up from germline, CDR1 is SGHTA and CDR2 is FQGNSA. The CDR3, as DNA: TGTGCCAGCAGCCGCACCCGGGACAGGGGAACAGATACGCAGTATTTT. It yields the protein CASSRTRDRGTDTQYF. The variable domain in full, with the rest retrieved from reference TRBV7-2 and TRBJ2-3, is GAGVSQSPSNKVTEKGKDVELRCDPISGHTALYWYRQSLGQGLEFLIYFQGNSAPDKSGLPSDRFSAERTGGSVSTLTIQRTQQEDSAVYLCASSRTRDRGTDTQYFGPGTRLTVL.

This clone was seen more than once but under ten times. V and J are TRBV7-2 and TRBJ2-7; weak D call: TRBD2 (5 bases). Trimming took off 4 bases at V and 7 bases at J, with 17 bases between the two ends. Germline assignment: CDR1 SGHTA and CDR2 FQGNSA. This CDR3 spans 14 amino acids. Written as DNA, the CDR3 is TGTGCCAGCAGCTCCTGGACGGGAAGCGGTGAGCAGTACGTC. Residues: CASSSWTGSGEQYV.

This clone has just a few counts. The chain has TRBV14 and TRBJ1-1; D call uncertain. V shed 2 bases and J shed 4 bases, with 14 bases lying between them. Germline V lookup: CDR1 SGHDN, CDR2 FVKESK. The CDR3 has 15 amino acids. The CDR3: CASSQYFDPPTEAFF. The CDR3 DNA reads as TGTGCCAGCAGCCAATACTTCGATCCACCCACTGAAGCTTTCTTT.

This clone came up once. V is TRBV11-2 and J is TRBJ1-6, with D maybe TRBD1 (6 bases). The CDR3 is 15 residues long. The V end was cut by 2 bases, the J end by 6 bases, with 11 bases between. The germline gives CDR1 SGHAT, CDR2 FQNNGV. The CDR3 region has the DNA TGTGCCAGCAGCTTAAGGGGACAAGTTAATTCACCCCTCCACTTT. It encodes CASSLRGQVNSPLHF.

The CDR3 reads CASISSQGNQPQHF. The CDR3 DNA is TGTGCCAGTATATCCTCGCAGGGTAATCAGCCCCAGCATTTT. The chain carries TRBV19 and TRBJ1-5, with a weak D call TRBD1 (5 bases). This CDR3 is 14 amino acids long. The V end was cut by 7 bases, the J end by 4 bases, with 14 bases between. CDR1 LNHDA and CDR2 SQIVND come from the germline V gene (reference sequence). The variable domain in full, with the rest retrieved from reference TRBV19 and TRBJ1-5, is DGGITQSPKYLFRKEGQNVTLSCEQNLNHDAMYWYRQDPGQGLRLIYYSQIVNDFQKGDIAEGYSVSREKKESFPLTVTSAQKNPTAFYLCASISSQGNQPQHFGDGTRLSIL.

CDR3 in DNA: TGTGCCAGCAGAAACGCCGGGGGGACAGATACGCAGTATTTT. Translated, it gives CASRNAGGTDTQYF. The chain combines TRBV6-5 with TRBJ2-3; 7 nucleotides align to TRBD2. The length of the CDR3 is 14 residues. V was pared by 6 bases and J by 3 bases, with 6 bases of the junction left unmatched. Germline assignment: CDR1 MNHEY and CDR2 SVGAGI.

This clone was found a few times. The CDR3: CASSEGTGSGELFF. CDR3 nucleotide sequence: TGCGCCAGCAGCGAAGGGACAGGGTCCGGGGAGCTGTTTTTT. This chain links TRBV5-1 with TRBJ2-2; 9 bases line up with TRBD1. Germline CDR1 SGHRS, CDR2 YFSETQ. The CDR3 contains 14 residues. The junction had 4 bases not matched to a gene; V was cut back by 4 bases and J by 6 bases.

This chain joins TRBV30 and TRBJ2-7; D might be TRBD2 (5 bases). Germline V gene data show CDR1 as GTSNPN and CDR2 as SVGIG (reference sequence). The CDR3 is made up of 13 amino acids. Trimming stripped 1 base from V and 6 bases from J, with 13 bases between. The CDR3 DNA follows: TGTGCCTGGAGTGCCCATTATCGGGGCGAGCAGTACTTC. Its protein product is CAWSAHYRGEQYF.

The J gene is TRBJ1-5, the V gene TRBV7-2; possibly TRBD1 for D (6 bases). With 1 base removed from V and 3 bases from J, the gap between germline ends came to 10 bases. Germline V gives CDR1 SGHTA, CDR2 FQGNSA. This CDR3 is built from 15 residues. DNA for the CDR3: TGTGCCAGCAGCTTAGATGGACAGACCAATCAGCCCCAGCATTTT. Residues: CASSLDGQTNQPQHF.

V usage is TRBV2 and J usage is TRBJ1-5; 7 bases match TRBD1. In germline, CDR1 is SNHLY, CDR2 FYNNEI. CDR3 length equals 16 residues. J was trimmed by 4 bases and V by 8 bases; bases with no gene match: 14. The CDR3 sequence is CASAWDSPVLNQPQHF. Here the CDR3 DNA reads TGTGCCAGCGCCTGGGACAGCCCCGTGCTTAATCAGCCCCAGCATTTT.

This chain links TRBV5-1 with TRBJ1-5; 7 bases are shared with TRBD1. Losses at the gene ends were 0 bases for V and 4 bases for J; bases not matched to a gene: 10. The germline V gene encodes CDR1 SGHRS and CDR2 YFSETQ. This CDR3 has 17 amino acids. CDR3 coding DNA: TGCGCCAGCAGCTTGGACCCACAGGACAGGCTTAATCAGCCCCAGCATTTT. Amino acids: CASSLDPQDRLNQPQHF.

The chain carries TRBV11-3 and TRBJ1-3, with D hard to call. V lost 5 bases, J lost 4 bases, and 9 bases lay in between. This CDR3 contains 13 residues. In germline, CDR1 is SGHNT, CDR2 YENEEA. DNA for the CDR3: TGTGCCAGCAGCCCGCCCGGGGGAAACACCATATATTTT. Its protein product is CASSPPGGNTIYF.

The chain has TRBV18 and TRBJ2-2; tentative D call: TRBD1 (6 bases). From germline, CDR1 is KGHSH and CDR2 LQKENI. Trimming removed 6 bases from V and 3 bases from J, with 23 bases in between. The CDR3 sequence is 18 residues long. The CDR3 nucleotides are TGTGCCAGCTCCGGCTACCGGGACATTCGATCACACACCGGGGAGCTGTTTTTT. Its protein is CASSGYRDIRSHTGELFF. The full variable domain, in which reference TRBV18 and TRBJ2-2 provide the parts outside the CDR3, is NAGVMQNPRHLVRRRGQEARLRCSPMKGHSHVYWYRQLPEEGLKFMVYLQKENIIDESGMPKERFSAEFPKEGPSILRIQQVVRGDSAAYFCASSGYRDIRSHTGELFFGEGSRLTVL.

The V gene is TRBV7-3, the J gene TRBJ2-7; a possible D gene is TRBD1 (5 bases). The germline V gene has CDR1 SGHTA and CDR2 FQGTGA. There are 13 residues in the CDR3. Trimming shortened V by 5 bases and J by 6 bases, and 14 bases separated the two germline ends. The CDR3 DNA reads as TGTGCCAGCAGCCTCAACAGGATGGGCGAGCAGTACTTC. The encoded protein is CASSLNRMGEQYF. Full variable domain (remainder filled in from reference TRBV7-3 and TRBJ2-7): GAGVSQTPSNKVTEKGKYVELRCDPISGHTALYWYRQSLGQGPEFLIYFQGTGAADDSGLPNDRFFAVRPEGSVSTLKIQRTERGDSAVYLCASSLNRMGEQYFGPGTRLTVT.

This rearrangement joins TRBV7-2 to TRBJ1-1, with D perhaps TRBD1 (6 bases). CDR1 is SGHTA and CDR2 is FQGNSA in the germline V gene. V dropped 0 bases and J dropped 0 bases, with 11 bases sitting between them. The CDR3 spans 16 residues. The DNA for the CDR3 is TGTGCCAGCAGCTTAGCTCCTACAGGGTTGAACACTGAAGCTTTCTTT. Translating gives CASSLAPTGLNTEAFF.

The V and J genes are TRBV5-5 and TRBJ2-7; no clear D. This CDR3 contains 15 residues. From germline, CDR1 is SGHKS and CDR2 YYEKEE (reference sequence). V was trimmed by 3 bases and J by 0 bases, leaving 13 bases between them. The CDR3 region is CASSSFGGDSYEQYV. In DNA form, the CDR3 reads TGTGCCAGCAGCTCCTTTGGCGGTGACTCCTACGAGCAGTACGTC.

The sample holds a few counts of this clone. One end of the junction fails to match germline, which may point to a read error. Here the CDR3 DNA reads TGCGCCAGCAGCCAATTACTAGGGCAAGAGGCCCAGTACTTC. Its translation: CASSQLLGQEAQYF. The rearrangement links TRBV4-1 to TRBJ2-5, with D perhaps matching TRBD2 (5 bases). The CDR3 has 14 residues. Looked up from germline, CDR1 is MGHRA and CDR2 is YSYEKL.

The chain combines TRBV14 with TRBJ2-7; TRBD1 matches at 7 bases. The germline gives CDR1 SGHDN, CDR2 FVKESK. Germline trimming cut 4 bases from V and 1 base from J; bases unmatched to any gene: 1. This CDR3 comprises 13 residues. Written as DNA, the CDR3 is TGTGCCAGCAGCCGGGGACAGTCCTACGAGCAGTACTTC. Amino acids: CASSRGQSYEQYF.

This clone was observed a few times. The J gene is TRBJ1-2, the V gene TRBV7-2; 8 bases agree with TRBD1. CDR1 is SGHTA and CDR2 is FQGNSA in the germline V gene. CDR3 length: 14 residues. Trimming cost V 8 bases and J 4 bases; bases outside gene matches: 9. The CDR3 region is CASGRTGSPYGYTF. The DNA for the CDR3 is TGTGCCAGCGGAAGGACAGGGTCCCCCTATGGCTACACCTTC.

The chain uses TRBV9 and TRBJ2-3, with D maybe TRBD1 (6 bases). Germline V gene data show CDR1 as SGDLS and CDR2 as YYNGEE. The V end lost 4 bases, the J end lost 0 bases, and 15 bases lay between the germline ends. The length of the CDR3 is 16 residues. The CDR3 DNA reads TGTGCCAGCAGCCCGACTGGAGGACAGAGCACAGATACGCAGTATTTT. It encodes CASSPTGGQSTDTQYF.

CDR3: CASRPTSGLAYNEQFF. CDR3 nucleotide sequence: TGTGCCAGCAGACCAACTAGCGGGCTCGCCTACAATGAGCAGTTCTTC. V gene TRBV13 combines with J gene TRBJ2-1, with 9 positions matching TRBD2. This CDR3 contains 16 residues. V gave up 6 bases and J gave up 2 bases; unmatched junction bases: 8. Germline values: CDR1 PRHDT, CDR2 FYEKMQ (reference sequence).

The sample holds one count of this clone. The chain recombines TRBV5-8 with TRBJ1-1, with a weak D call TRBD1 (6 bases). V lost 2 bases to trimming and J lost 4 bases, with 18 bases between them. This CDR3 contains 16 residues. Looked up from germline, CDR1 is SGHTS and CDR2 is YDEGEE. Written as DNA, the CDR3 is TGTGCCAGCAGCTTTTACAGGACAGCGAGGGGCACTGAAGCTTTCTTT. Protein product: CASSFYRTARGTEAFF.

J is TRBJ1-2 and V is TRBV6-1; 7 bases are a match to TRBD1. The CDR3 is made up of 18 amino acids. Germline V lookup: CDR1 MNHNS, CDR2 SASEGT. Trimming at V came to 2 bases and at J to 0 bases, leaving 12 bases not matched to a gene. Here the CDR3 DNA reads TGTGCCAGCAGTGAACGCCTGGGGACAGACCAAGCTAACTATGGCTACACCTTC. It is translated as CASSERLGTDQANYGYTF.

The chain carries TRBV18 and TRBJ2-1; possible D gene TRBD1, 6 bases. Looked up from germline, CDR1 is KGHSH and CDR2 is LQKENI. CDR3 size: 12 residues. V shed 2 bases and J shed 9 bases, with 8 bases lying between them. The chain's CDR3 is CASSPMGAEQFF. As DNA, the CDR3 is TGTGCCAGCTCACCAATGGGGGCTGAGCAGTTCTTC.